What follows is one T cell receptor (beta chain) and its context. Its antigen is as yet unknown. The PCR was carried out with 60 Vbeta primers and 13 Jbeta primers. Profiled with immunoSEQ multiplex PCR; TCRdb holds only in-frame clones, not every one. The repertoire consists of about 86,000 clones, with approximately 70% occurring once and the leading ten covering approximately 8.9%. Per germline, CDR1 SGHTS and CDR2 YDEGEE. V gave up 1 base and J gave up 4 bases; unmatched junction bases: 4. This CDR3 has 15 amino acids. These data originate in a study of cytomegalovirus exposure and HLA in healthy donors. General study results and limits: Most CMV-associated TCR beta chains were later found to appear HLA-restricted. It was only CMV serostatus that was available as immune exposure information.

The receptor was isolated from a man in his 60s in good health and CMV-seronegative. Sequenced material: PBMCs. The chain couples TRBV5-8 to TRBJ2-2; TRBD2 matches at 7 bases. The CDR3 sequence is CASSLLRGITGELFF. CDR3 bases: TGTGCCAGCAGCTTGCTGCGGGGGATCACCGGGGAGCTGTTTTTT.